The table lists the clone carrying this TCR beta chain with many counts. The data were obtained in a study of T cells in Graves' hyperthyroidism and ophthalmopathy. The CDR3 is 14 amino acids. Per germline, CDR1 LGHDT and CDR2 YNNKEL (reference sequence). The germline V and J ends were trimmed by 4 bases and 8 bases, with 14 bases remaining between them. Authors of the study amplified TCR beta CDR3 regions from RNA transcripts. Initially, a first-round RT-PCR of the TCR CDR3 employed the HTBI primer set. TCRdb recomputed calls from the multiplex PCR reads with MiXCR, one row per CDR3 protein. The sample yields roughly 660,000 distinct CDR3 sequences, roughly 17% seen once. Lactation, pregnancy, other autoimmune disease or uncontrolled infection excluded patients.

This TCR came from a man aged 45-65 years with Graves' hyperthyroidism. The rearrangement links TRBV3-1 to TRBJ1-4, with D maybe TRBD1 (6 bases). The specimen sequenced was blood. The CDR3 DNA reads TGTGCCAGCAGCCCCATGACAGGTGGAGAAAAACTGTTTTTT. This translates into CASSPMTGGEKLFF.